This TCR beta chain is drawn from a study of blood T cells in healthy people across ages. Findings of the study overall: Investigators viewed diversity estimates from one million T cells as underestimates, the study reported. Unsorted PBMC input precluded a conclusive naive versus antigen-experienced comparison.

Regarding this clonotype: The antigen remains undetermined. This clone may be a read error of a much larger clone one base away.

Germline lookup yields CDR1 MDHEN and CDR2 SYDVKM. The CDR3 has 15 residues. It was with a sample-barcoded 5' primer and a J-beta primer mix that a second PCR of about 6 to 11 cycles was run. TCRdb re-called the 5' RACE reads with MiXCR, one entry per CDR3 protein. The sample lists around 900,000 distinct CDR3 sequences; roughly half were seen once. The specimen was blood. V is TRBV28 and J is TRBJ2-6, with D maybe TRBD1 (6 bases). The source is a woman aged 55-70 years in good health. The CDR3 DNA sequence: TGTGCCAGCAGCTCACAGGGTTCTGGGGCCACCGTCCTGACTTTC. It encodes CASSSQGSGATVLTF.